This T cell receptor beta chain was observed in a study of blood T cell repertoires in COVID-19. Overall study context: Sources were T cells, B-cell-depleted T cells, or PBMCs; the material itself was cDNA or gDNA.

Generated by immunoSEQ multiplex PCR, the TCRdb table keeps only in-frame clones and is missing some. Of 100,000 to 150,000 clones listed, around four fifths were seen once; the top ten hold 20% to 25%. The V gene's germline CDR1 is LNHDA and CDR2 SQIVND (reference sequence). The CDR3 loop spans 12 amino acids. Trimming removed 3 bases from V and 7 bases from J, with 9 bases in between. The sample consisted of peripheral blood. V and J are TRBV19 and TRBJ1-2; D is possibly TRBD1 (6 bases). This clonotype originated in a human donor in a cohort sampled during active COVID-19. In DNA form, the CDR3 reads TGTGCCAGTAGTATGGCAGGGGCTGGCTACACCTTC. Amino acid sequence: CASSMAGAGYTF.